The rows below give T cell receptor beta chains drawn from one sample of a study of shared clonotypes between healthy human individuals. Clones were read by immunoSEQ multiplex PCR, and TCRdb kept only the in-frame ones, dropping some. The sample lists a few million clones, approximately 96% seen once, with roughly 0.13% in the top ten. Sequences were obtained from naive CD4+ T cells sorted from blood. Every receptor here comes from a man between 18 and 29 years old in good health. The CDR3 runs from the conserved cysteine through the conserved F or W. Each record gives: V gene, D gene, clone size, J gene, CDR3 DNA, CDR3 protein. The D gene is left open where the match is weak. Part of the rows lack a size; the others show once, few, many or a class for expanded clones.

v_gene: TRBV4-3; d_gene: NA; abundance: NA; j_gene: TRBJ2-1; CDR3nt: TGCGCCAGCAGCCAAGGACAGAGCTCCTACAATGAGCAGTTCTTC; CDR3aa: CASSQGQSSYNEQFF
v_gene: TRBV4-1; d_gene: TRBD1; abundance: NA; j_gene: TRBJ2-7; CDR3nt: TGCGCCAGCAGTCTCGGGACAGGGGGAACCTACGAGCAGTACTTC; CDR3aa: CASSLGTGGTYEQYF
v_gene: TRBV6-1; d_gene: TRBD1; abundance: NA; j_gene: TRBJ1-4; CDR3nt: TGTGCCAGCAGTGGAGGACAGGCAGGGATTGGAAAACTGTTTTTT; CDR3aa: CASSGGQAGIGKLFF
v_gene: TRBV7-2; d_gene: TRBD2; abundance: NA; j_gene: TRBJ2-1; CDR3nt: TGTGCCAGCAGCTTTAGGGGACTAGCGGATTCCTACAATGAGCAGTTCTTC; CDR3aa: CASSFRGLADSYNEQFF
v_gene: TRBV7-2; d_gene: NA; abundance: NA; j_gene: TRBJ1-1; CDR3nt: TGTGCCAGCAATCAAGGAACGGTCCCTGAAGCTTTCTTT; CDR3aa: CASNQGTVPEAFF
v_gene: TRBV6-1; d_gene: NA; abundance: NA; j_gene: TRBJ1-5; CDR3nt: TGTGCCAGCAGTGAAGGGTTTTATAGCAATCAGCCCCAGCATTTT; CDR3aa: CASSEGFYSNQPQHF
v_gene: TRBV5-1; d_gene: NA; abundance: NA; j_gene: TRBJ2-2; CDR3nt: TGCGCCAGCAGCTTGGGCTGGGGGCAGGACACCGGGGAGCTGTTTTTT; CDR3aa: CASSLGWGQDTGELFF
v_gene: TRBV19; d_gene: TRBD1; abundance: NA; j_gene: TRBJ1-6; CDR3nt: TGTGCCAGTAGTATGCAGGACAGGGGGCCTTATTCACCCCTCCACTTT; CDR3aa: CASSMQDRGPYSPLHF
v_gene: TRBV19; d_gene: NA; abundance: once; j_gene: TRBJ2-5; CDR3nt: TGTGCCAGTAGTATCCAGCATTGGGAGACCCAGTACTTC; CDR3aa: CASSIQHWETQYF
v_gene: TRBV11-2; d_gene: TRBD1; abundance: NA; j_gene: TRBJ2-7; CDR3nt: TGTGCCAGCAGCTTAGAGACAGGGGGCGGGTCCTACGAGCAGTACTTC; CDR3aa: CASSLETGGGSYEQYF
v_gene: TRBV7-6; d_gene: NA; abundance: once; j_gene: TRBJ1-2; CDR3nt: TGTGCCAGCAGCTTAGGGGGATTGGATGGCTACACCTTC; CDR3aa: CASSLGGLDGYTF
v_gene: TRBV5-4; d_gene: NA; abundance: NA; j_gene: TRBJ1-6; CDR3nt: TGTGCCAGCAGCCCGCGGGGGTCTGGTTCACCCCTCCACTTT; CDR3aa: CASSPRGSGSPLHF
v_gene: TRBV5-4; d_gene: NA; abundance: NA; j_gene: TRBJ2-5; CDR3nt: TGTGCCAGCAGCTTGGACGCTAGCTTGGAGACCCAGTACTTC; CDR3aa: CASSLDASLETQYF
v_gene: TRBV7-2; d_gene: NA; abundance: once; j_gene: TRBJ2-1; CDR3nt: TGTGCCAGCAGCTCCGGACTGTACAATGAGCAGTTCTTC; CDR3aa: CASSSGLYNEQFF
v_gene: TRBV6-1; d_gene: NA; abundance: NA; j_gene: TRBJ1-6; CDR3nt: TGTGCCAGCACCCCTAGCCCAGGACAGAGTTCACCCCTCCACTTT; CDR3aa: CASTPSPGQSSPLHF
v_gene: TRBV9; d_gene: NA; abundance: NA; j_gene: TRBJ1-1; CDR3nt: TGTGCCAGCAGCGTAGGGGGCTCGGGGAACACTGAAGCTTTCTTT; CDR3aa: CASSVGGSGNTEAFF
v_gene: TRBV7-9; d_gene: TRBD1; abundance: NA; j_gene: TRBJ1-6; CDR3nt: TGTGCCAGCCGGGACAGAGCCTCAAATTCACCCCTCCACTTT; CDR3aa: CASRDRASNSPLHF
v_gene: TRBV5-1; d_gene: NA; abundance: few; j_gene: TRBJ1-1; CDR3nt: TGCGCCAGCAGCCAGACAGGGAACACTGAAGCTTTCTTT; CDR3aa: CASSQTGNTEAFF
v_gene: TRBV13; d_gene: NA; abundance: NA; j_gene: TRBJ1-2; CDR3nt: TGTGCCAGCAGCCCCCGGTTTACTGGCTACACCTTC; CDR3aa: CASSPRFTGYTF
v_gene: TRBV10-2; d_gene: TRBD2; abundance: NA; j_gene: TRBJ2-3; CDR3nt: TGCGCCAGCAGTGAGTCGATAATGGAGGGACTAGCCCTGTACACAGATACGCAGTATTTT; CDR3aa: CASSESIMEGLALYTDTQYF
v_gene: TRBV11-3; d_gene: NA; abundance: NA; j_gene: TRBJ2-1; CDR3nt: TGTGCCAGCAGCTTAGGGGGACATCAGTTCTTC; CDR3aa: CASSLGGHQFF
v_gene: TRBV18; d_gene: NA; abundance: NA; j_gene: TRBJ2-7; CDR3nt: TGTGCCAGCTCACCACCTCTGCTAGCGACTCACGAGCAGTACTTC; CDR3aa: CASSPPLLATHEQYF
v_gene: TRBV19; d_gene: TRBD2; abundance: NA; j_gene: TRBJ2-5; CDR3nt: TGTGCCAGTAGTACCGGTCTCCTAGCGGGAGTTGCTCCCCAAGAGACCCAGTACTTC; CDR3aa: CASSTGLLAGVAPQETQYF
v_gene: TRBV6-5; d_gene: TRBD1; abundance: NA; j_gene: TRBJ1-1; CDR3nt: TGTGCCAGCAGTTTAGGACAGGGGATGAACACTGAAGCTTTCTTT; CDR3aa: CASSLGQGMNTEAFF
v_gene: TRBV20-1; d_gene: NA; abundance: NA; j_gene: TRBJ2-7; CDR3nt: TGCAGTGCTAGGGACAAATACGAGCAGTACTTC; CDR3aa: CSARDKYEQYF
v_gene: TRBV7-2; d_gene: TRBD1; abundance: NA; j_gene: TRBJ1-5; CDR3nt: TGTGCCAGCAGCCCACAGGGGGATCAGCCCCAGCATTTT; CDR3aa: CASSPQGDQPQHF
v_gene: TRBV27; d_gene: NA; abundance: NA; j_gene: TRBJ2-7; CDR3nt: TGTGCCAGCAGTTTCCGACTAGTTCCCTACGAGCAGTACTTC; CDR3aa: CASSFRLVPYEQYF
v_gene: TRBV2; d_gene: NA; abundance: NA; j_gene: TRBJ2-4; CDR3nt: TGTGCCAGCAGTGAATTCCAAAGCAAGAACATTCAGTACTTC; CDR3aa: CASSEFQSKNIQYF
v_gene: TRBV2; d_gene: NA; abundance: NA; j_gene: TRBJ2-5; CDR3nt: TGTGCCAGCAGTGAATCCCCGGGATTCGGAGAGACCCAGTACTTC; CDR3aa: CASSESPGFGETQYF
v_gene: TRBV29-1; d_gene: NA; abundance: NA; j_gene: TRBJ2-7; CDR3nt: TGCAGCGCCTCGTGGTTGGGAGACGGGCAGTACTTC; CDR3aa: CSASWLGDGQYF
v_gene: TRBV21-1; d_gene: NA; abundance: NA; j_gene: TRBJ1-4; CDR3nt: TGTGCCGACTGGGGGGAACTGTTTTTT; CDR3aa: CADWGELFF
v_gene: TRBV10-3; d_gene: TRBD2; abundance: NA; j_gene: TRBJ2-7; CDR3nt: TGTGCCACCGGACTAGCGGAGTACGAGCAGTACTTC; CDR3aa: CATGLAEYEQYF
v_gene: TRBV10-3; d_gene: NA; abundance: NA; j_gene: TRBJ2-5; CDR3nt: TGTGCCATCAGTGAGTCGAGGGCGACCCAAGAGACCCAGTACTTC; CDR3aa: CAISESRATQETQYF
v_gene: TRBV5-1; d_gene: NA; abundance: NA; j_gene: TRBJ1-5; CDR3nt: TGCGCCAGCAGCTTGGAGCCAGGGGTAAGCAATCAGCCCCAGCATTTT; CDR3aa: CASSLEPGVSNQPQHF
v_gene: TRBV21-1; d_gene: NA; abundance: NA; j_gene: TRBJ2-7; CDR3nt: TGTGCCAGCAGCAAAACCCGGGACAGTTTGGGGGAGCAGTACTTC; CDR3aa: CASSKTRDSLGEQYF
v_gene: TRBV4-2; d_gene: TRBD1; abundance: NA; j_gene: TRBJ2-3; CDR3nt: TGTGCCAGCAGCCAACTCCGGGACAGGGGAGTAAATACGCAGTATTTT; CDR3aa: CASSQLRDRGVNTQYF
v_gene: TRBV29-1; d_gene: NA; abundance: few; j_gene: TRBJ2-1; CDR3nt: TGCAGCGTTGGGTGGTGGCAGGGGAACAATGAGCAGTTCTTC; CDR3aa: CSVGWWQGNNEQFF
v_gene: TRBV19; d_gene: NA; abundance: NA; j_gene: TRBJ2-5; CDR3nt: TGTGCCAGTGTCGCAGCGGGCAGGGTGTGGGAGACCCAGTACTTC; CDR3aa: CASVAAGRVWETQYF
v_gene: TRBV27; d_gene: TRBD2; abundance: once; j_gene: TRBJ2-2; CDR3nt: TGTGCCAGCAGTCCGGAGCGGGGGGGCCTCTCGGCCGGGGAGCTGTTTTTT; CDR3aa: CASSPERGGLSAGELFF
v_gene: TRBV4-3; d_gene: TRBD2; abundance: NA; j_gene: TRBJ2-7; CDR3nt: TGCGCCAGCAGCCAAGGGGCCTCTAGCGGGAGAGCGTACGAGCAGTACTTC; CDR3aa: CASSQGASSGRAYEQYF
v_gene: TRBV14; d_gene: NA; abundance: NA; j_gene: TRBJ1-1; CDR3nt: TGTGCCAGCAGCCAAGTCCCGGGGTTGGGGACTGAAGCTTTCTTT; CDR3aa: CASSQVPGLGTEAFF
v_gene: TRBV6-5; d_gene: TRBD2; abundance: NA; j_gene: TRBJ2-7; CDR3nt: TGTGCCAGCAGCCGGACTAGCGGACCTTACGAGCAGTACTTC; CDR3aa: CASSRTSGPYEQYF
v_gene: TRBV10-1; d_gene: NA; abundance: once; j_gene: TRBJ2-3; CDR3nt: TGCGCCAGCTCCCCGGGGGCAGCGCGGGATACGCAGTATTTT; CDR3aa: CASSPGAARDTQYF
v_gene: TRBV4-2; d_gene: TRBD1; abundance: NA; j_gene: TRBJ2-7; CDR3nt: TGTGCCAGGCCGGGACAGGGGGCGTTCTTGGGGATCGAGCAGTACTTC; CDR3aa: CARPGQGAFLGIEQYF
v_gene: TRBV30; d_gene: NA; abundance: NA; j_gene: TRBJ1-4; CDR3nt: TGTGCCTGGAATGGCGGAGGGCTAGAAAAACTGTTTTTT; CDR3aa: CAWNGGGLEKLFF
v_gene: TRBV23-1; d_gene: NA; abundance: NA; j_gene: TRBJ1-5; CDR3nt: TGCGCCAGCAGTCAGGCACAGGGTGGTCAGCCCCAGCATTTT; CDR3aa: CASSQAQGGQPQHF
v_gene: TRBV7-2; d_gene: NA; abundance: NA; j_gene: TRBJ2-1; CDR3nt: TGTGCCAGCAGCTCCAGCGGGTGGTATGAGCAGTTCTTC; CDR3aa: CASSSSGWYEQFF
v_gene: TRBV18; d_gene: TRBD2; abundance: NA; j_gene: TRBJ2-1; CDR3nt: TGTGCCAGCTCACCACCCCTAGCGGGATGGGACAATGAGCAGTTCTTC; CDR3aa: CASSPPLAGWDNEQFF
v_gene: TRBV27; d_gene: TRBD1; abundance: once; j_gene: TRBJ1-6; CDR3nt: TGTGCCAGCAGTTTACCACGACAGGGATCGGGGAATTCACCCCTCCACTTT; CDR3aa: CASSLPRQGSGNSPLHF
v_gene: TRBV20-1; d_gene: NA; abundance: NA; j_gene: TRBJ2-7; CDR3nt: TGCAGTGCAAGGGACGCAAATGAGCAGTACTTC; CDR3aa: CSARDANEQYF
v_gene: TRBV6-7; d_gene: TRBD1; abundance: NA; j_gene: TRBJ1-5; CDR3nt: TGTGCCAGCAGTTACACACTCTCGGGACAGGGTTTTAATCAGCCCCAGCATTTT; CDR3aa: CASSYTLSGQGFNQPQHF
v_gene: TRBV28; d_gene: NA; abundance: NA; j_gene: TRBJ2-7; CDR3nt: TGTGCCAGCAGTTTATGGGGGGCGGGAAGTTACGAGCAGTACTTC; CDR3aa: CASSLWGAGSYEQYF